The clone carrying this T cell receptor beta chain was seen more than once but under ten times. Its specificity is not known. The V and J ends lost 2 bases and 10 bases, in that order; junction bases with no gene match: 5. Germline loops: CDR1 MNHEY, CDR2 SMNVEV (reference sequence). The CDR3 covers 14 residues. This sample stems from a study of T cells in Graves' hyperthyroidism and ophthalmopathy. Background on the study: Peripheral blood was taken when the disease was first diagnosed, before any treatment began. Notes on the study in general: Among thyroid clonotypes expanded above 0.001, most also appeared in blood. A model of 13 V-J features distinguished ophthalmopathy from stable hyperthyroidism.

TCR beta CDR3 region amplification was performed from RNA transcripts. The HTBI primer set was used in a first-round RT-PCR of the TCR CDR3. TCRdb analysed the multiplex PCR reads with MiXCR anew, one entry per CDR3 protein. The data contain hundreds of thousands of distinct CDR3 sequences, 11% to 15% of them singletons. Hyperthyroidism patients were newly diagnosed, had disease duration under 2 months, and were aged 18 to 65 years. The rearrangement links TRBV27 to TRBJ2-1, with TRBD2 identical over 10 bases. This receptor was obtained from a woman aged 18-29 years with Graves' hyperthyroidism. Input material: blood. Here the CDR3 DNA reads TGTGCCAGCAGTTTAAACCCGGGACTAGCGGAGCAGTTCTTC. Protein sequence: CASSLNPGLAEQFF.